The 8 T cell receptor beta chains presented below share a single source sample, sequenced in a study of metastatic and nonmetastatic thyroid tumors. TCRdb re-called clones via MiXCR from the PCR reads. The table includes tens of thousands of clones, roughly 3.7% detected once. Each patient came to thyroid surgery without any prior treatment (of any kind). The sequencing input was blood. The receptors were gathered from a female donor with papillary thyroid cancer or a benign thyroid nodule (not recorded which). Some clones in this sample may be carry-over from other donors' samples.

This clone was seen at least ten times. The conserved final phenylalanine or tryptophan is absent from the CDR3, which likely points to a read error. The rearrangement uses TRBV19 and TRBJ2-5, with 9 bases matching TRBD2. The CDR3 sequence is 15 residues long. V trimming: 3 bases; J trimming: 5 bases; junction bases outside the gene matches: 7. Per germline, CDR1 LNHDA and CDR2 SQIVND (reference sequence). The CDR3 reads CASSIRAGGWETQYL. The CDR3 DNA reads TGTGCCAGTAGTATTCGCGCGGGAGGGTGGGAGACCCAGTACCTC.

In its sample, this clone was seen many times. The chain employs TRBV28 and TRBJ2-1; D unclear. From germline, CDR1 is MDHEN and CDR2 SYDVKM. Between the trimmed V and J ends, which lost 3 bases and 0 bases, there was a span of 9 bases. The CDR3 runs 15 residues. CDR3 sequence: CASSFGSSSYNEQFF. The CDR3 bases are TGTGCCAGCAGTTTTGGCTCGAGCTCCTACAATGAGCAGTTCTTC.

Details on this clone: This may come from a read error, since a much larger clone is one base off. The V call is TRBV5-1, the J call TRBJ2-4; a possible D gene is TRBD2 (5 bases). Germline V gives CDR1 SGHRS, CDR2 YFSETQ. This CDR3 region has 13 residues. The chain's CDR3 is CAGSLVAGNIQYF. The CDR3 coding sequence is TGCGCCGGCAGCTTGGTTGCGGGAAACATTCAGTACTTC.

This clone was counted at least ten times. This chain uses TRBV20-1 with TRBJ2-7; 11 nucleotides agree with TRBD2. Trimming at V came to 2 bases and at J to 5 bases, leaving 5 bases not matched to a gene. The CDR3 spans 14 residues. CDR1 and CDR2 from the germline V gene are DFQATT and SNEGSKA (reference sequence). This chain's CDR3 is CSARPSGRWDEQYF. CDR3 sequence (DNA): TGCAGTGCTAGACCTAGCGGGAGGTGGGACGAGCAGTACTTC.

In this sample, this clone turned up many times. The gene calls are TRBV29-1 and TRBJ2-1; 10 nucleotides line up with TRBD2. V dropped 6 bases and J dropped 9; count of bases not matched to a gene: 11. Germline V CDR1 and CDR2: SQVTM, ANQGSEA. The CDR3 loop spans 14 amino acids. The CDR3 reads CSVGSGRFTGEQFF. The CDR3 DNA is TGCAGCGTGGGTAGCGGGAGGTTTACCGGTGAGCAGTTCTTC.

The CDR3 DNA is TGTGCCAGCTCTCCCCGGGGTTCCTACAATGAGCAGTTCTTC. Translated: CASSPRGSYNEQFF. V usage is TRBV18 and J usage is TRBJ2-1; possible D gene TRBD2, 5 bases. CDR1 and CDR2 from the germline V gene are KGHSH and LQKENI. The CDR3 has 14 residues. V was cut by 6 bases and J by 1 base, with 10 bases left in between.

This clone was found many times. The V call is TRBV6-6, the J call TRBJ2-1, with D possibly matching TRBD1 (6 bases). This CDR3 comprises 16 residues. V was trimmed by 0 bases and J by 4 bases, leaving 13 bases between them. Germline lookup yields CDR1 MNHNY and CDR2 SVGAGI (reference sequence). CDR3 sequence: CASSYSPDRGYNEQFF. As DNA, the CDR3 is TGTGCCAGCAGTTACTCCCCGGACAGAGGGTACAATGAGCAGTTCTTC.

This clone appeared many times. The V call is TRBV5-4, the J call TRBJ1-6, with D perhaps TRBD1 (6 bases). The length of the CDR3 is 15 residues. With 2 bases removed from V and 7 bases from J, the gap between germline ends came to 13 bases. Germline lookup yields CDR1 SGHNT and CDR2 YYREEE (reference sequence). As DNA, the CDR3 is TGTGCCAGCAGCTTCGAGGGGGTTAGGAATTCACCCCTCCACTTT. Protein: CASSFEGVRNSPLHF.